One TCR beta chain is described in this entry. Its antigen is still unknown. V lost 0 bases, J lost 7 bases, and 8 bases lay in between. The CDR3 contains 14 residues. CDR1 and CDR2 from the germline V gene are SGHRS and YFSETQ. Quantitative 5'-RACE was performed with molecular barcodes, and it yielded the TCR beta libraries. Each CDR3 protein gets one entry after TCRdb re-called the 5' RACE reads with MiXCR. The table lists around 130,000 distinct CDR3 sequences, more than 6.5% of them singletons. This record comes from a study of CD8 T cells in ankylosing spondylitis. Study-wide findings and caveats: The authors reported significant enrichment of disease-linked clones in matched ankylosing spondylitis synovial fluid. Disease-linked clones bore a CD8+ phenotype and were relatively rare in peripheral blood.

The origin of this receptor is a male donor with ankylosing spondylitis or in good health (not recorded which). The sample consisted of blood, either unsorted or a sorted T cell fraction (not recorded which). The rearrangement links TRBV5-1 to TRBJ1-6; no clear D. The CDR3 DNA is TGCGCCAGCAGCTTGGAATTCTCAAATTCACCCCTCCACTTT. This translates into CASSLEFSNSPLHF. The whole variable domain, filled in from reference TRBV5-1 and TRBJ1-6, reads KAGVTQTPRYLIKTRGQQVTLSCSPISGHRSVSWYQQTPGQGLQFLFEYFSETQRNKGNFPGRFSGRQFSNSRSEMNVSTLELGDSALYLCASSLEFSNSPLHFGNGTRLTVT.